Listed here are 11 T cell receptor beta chains from one sample, sequenced in a study of blood T cell repertoires in COVID-19. The repertoire was sequenced with immunoSEQ multiplex PCR; TCRdb's copy has only in-frame clones and lacks some. The sample gives 110,000 to 150,000 clones, roughly 80% of which show up once; just under 9% is in the top ten. Sequences were obtained from peripheral blood. These receptors originate from a woman over 75 in a cohort sampled during active or convalescent COVID-19.

In this sample, this clone turned up once. The chain recombines TRBV3-1 (or the pseudogene TRBV3-2) with TRBJ2-2, with D perhaps matching TRBD1 (5 bases). The germline CDR1 and CDR2 sequences are LGHDT and YNNKEL (reference sequence). V was pared by 0 bases and J by 4 bases, with 12 bases between. This CDR3 comprises 16 residues. The CDR3 bases are TGTGCCAGCAGCCAAGATTCTGGGGCCGGCACCGGGGAGCTGTTTTTT. This encodes CASSQDSGAGTGELFF.

This clone was counted once. The chain employs TRBV18 and TRBJ2-7; 7 bases are a match to TRBD2. Trimming cost V 3 bases and J 6 bases; bases outside gene matches: 20. Germline CDR1 KGHSH, CDR2 LQKENI. This CDR3 has 18 amino acids. The CDR3 sequence: CASSPANSPGGPGGEQYV. In DNA, the CDR3 is TGTGCCAGCTCACCCGCAAACTCACCCGGAGGGCCGGGGGGCGAGCAGTACGTC.

The CDR3 is CASGDRPRQPQHF. The CDR3 region has the DNA TGTGCCAGCGGGGACAGGCCCCGGCAGCCCCAGCATTTT. The chain combines TRBV28 with TRBJ1-5, with 8 bases identical to TRBD1. V dropped 8 bases and J dropped 7; count of bases not matched to a gene: 7. Germline V gene lookup returns CDR1 MDHEN and CDR2 SYDVKM. The CDR3 loop spans 13 amino acids.

The chain is built from TRBV28 and TRBJ2-7; 7 positions match TRBD1. Per the germline V gene, CDR1 is MDHEN and CDR2 is SYDVKM. Trimming at V came to 10 bases and at J to 1 base, leaving 10 bases not matched to a gene. The CDR3 totals 14 residues. The CDR3 loop is CATGQFKESYEQYV. In DNA, the CDR3 is TGTGCCACGGGACAGTTCAAAGAATCCTACGAGCAGTACGTC.

The genes are TRBV7-3 and TRBJ2-1; maybe TRBD1 (5 bases). Germline loops: CDR1 SGHTA, CDR2 FQGTGA. CDR3 length equals 14 residues. Trimming removed 2 bases at V and 6 bases at J, with 11 bases between. CDR3 bases: TGTGCCAGCAGCTTATCTCAGGGAACCAATGAGCAGTTCTTC. It encodes CASSLSQGTNEQFF.

This sequence joins TRBV27 and TRBJ2-3, with unresolved D. This CDR3 spans 12 amino acids. V was trimmed by 6 bases and J by 1 base, leaving 5 bases between them. Germline values: CDR1 MNHEY, CDR2 SMNVEV (reference sequence). The chain's CDR3 is CASSERTDTQYF. For the CDR3, the DNA is TGTGCCAGCAGCGAGCGCACAGATACGCAGTATTTT.

The chain combines TRBV13 with TRBJ2-2; D may be TRBD1 (6 bases). The CDR3 totals 16 residues. Trimming shortened V by 4 bases and J by 0 bases, and 12 bases separated the two germline ends. Germline V gene sequence: CDR1 PRHDT, CDR2 FYEKMQ (reference sequence). The CDR3, as DNA: TGTGCCAGCAGCTCTCCGACAGGTCCGAACACCGGGGAGCTGTTTTTT. Translated: CASSSPTGPNTGELFF. Based on the CDR3 plus reference TRBV13 and TRBJ2-2, the full variable domain is AAGVIQSPRHLIKEKRETATLKCYPIPRHDTVYWYQQGPGQDPQFLISFYEKMQSDKGSIPDRFSAQQFSDYHSELNMSSLELGDSALYFCASSSPTGPNTGELFFGEGSRLTVL.

The rearrangement joins TRBV7-8 to TRBJ2-7; TRBD2 is a possible D gene (5 bases). Trimming took 6 bases from V and 3 from J, leaving 12 bases between them. Germline V lookup: CDR1 SGHVS, CDR2 FQNEAQ. The CDR3 length is 13 residues. The CDR3 nucleotides read TGTGCCAGCAGTCGGACCCGGGGCTACGAGCAGTACGTC. Protein product: CASSRTRGYEQYV.

The chain recombines TRBV6-6 with TRBJ2-3, with TRBD1 as a possible D gene (5 bases). Trimming stripped 2 bases from V and 0 bases from J, with 12 bases between. This CDR3 has 16 residues. The germline V gene has CDR1 MNHNY and CDR2 SVGAGI (reference sequence). The CDR3 sequence is CASSYGIGESTDTQYF. Written as DNA, the CDR3 is TGTGCCAGCAGTTACGGTATAGGGGAAAGCACAGATACGCAGTATTTT.

This rearrangement joins TRBV7-2 to TRBJ1-1; D possibly corresponds to TRBD1 (5 bases). Germline V gives CDR1 SGHTA, CDR2 FQGNSA. Between the trimmed V and J ends, which lost 1 base and 2 bases, there was a span of 14 bases. The CDR3 contains 16 residues. CDR3 region: CASSLEIVGGNTEAFF. The CDR3 bases are TGTGCCAGCAGCTTAGAGATAGTGGGGGGAAACACTGAAGCTTTCTTT.

The chain recombines TRBV27 with TRBJ1-5; D perhaps matches TRBD1 (6 bases). CDR1 is MNHEY and CDR2 is SMNVEV in the germline V gene (reference sequence). The ends were cut back, 5 bases at V and 7 bases at J, with 12 bases in the middle. The CDR3 spans 13 residues. CDR3 sequence reads: CASSVQGFQPQHF. The CDR3 DNA follows: TGTGCCAGCAGTGTACAGGGATTCCAGCCCCAGCATTTT.